Listed below are T cell receptor beta chains from one sample, sequenced in a study of vaccination and CD4 T cells after COVID-19. Their specific antigens are unknown. Via MiXCR, TCRdb re-called the PCR reads, giving one row per CDR3 protein. The table shows some 19,000 distinct CDR3 sequences, with roughly 45% occurring only once. The specimen was CD4+ T cells from blood, cultured in vitro. All receptors derive from a human donor who had recovered from COVID-19. CDR3s include the opening cysteine and the closing phenylalanine or tryptophan. The D gene is left open where the match is weak. Not every row has a clone size; where given, it reads once, few, many or a size class.

clone size,V gene,J gene,D gene,CDR3 protein,CDR3 DNA
NA,TRBV6-2/TRBV6-3,TRBJ2-2,TRBD1,CASSYGGQITGELFF,TGTGCCAGCAGTTACGGGGGACAGATCACCGGGGAGCTGTTTTTT
NA,TRBV10-2,TRBJ2-6,NA,CASSDPGAGANVLTF,TGCGCCAGCAGTGACCCGGGGGCTGGGGCCAACGTCCTGACTTTC
once,TRBV4-3,TRBJ2-3,NA,CARSQDPMTRDTQYF,TGCGCCCGCAGCCAAGATCCCATGACTCGGGATACGCAGTATTTT
NA,TRBV12-3/TRBV12-4,TRBJ2-2,NA,CASSTSGELFF,TGTGCCAGCAGCACTTCCGGGGAGCTGTTTTTT
few,TRBV7-2,TRBJ2-2,TRBD1,CASSRGQGGGNTGELFF,TGTGCCAGCAGCAGGGGACAGGGCGGCGGGAACACCGGGGAGCTGTTTTTT
NA,TRBV15,TRBJ2-1,NA,CATSRAAGTFHNEQFF,TGTGCCACCAGCAGAGCGGCCGGGACTTTCCACAATGAGCAGTTCTTC
NA,TRBV20-1,TRBJ1-2,NA,CSALGGRRGYTF,TGCAGTGCTCTAGGTGGGCGGAGGGGCTACACCTTC
NA,TRBV6-2/TRBV6-3,TRBJ2-1,TRBD2,CASLPRTSYNEQFF,TGTGCCAGCCTCCCCCGGACTAGCTACAATGAGCAGTTCTTC
few,TRBV20-1,TRBJ2-7,NA,CSARRSHEQYF,TGCAGTGCTAGGCGTAGCCACGAGCAGTACTTC
NA,TRBV7-9,TRBJ2-1,NA,CASSPTRDYNEQFF,TGTGCCAGCAGCCCGACGCGAGACTACAATGAGCAGTTCTTC
NA,TRBV6-4,TRBJ2-3,TRBD1,CASSRQGGADTQYF,TGTGCCAGCAGTAGACAGGGGGGGGCAGATACGCAGTATTTT
NA,TRBV11-3,TRBJ2-7,TRBD1,CASSGTGGSEQYF,TGTGCCAGCAGTGGGACAGGGGGGAGCGAGCAGTACTTC
NA,TRBV6-2/TRBV6-3,TRBJ1-5,NA,CASRIDSSNQPQHF,TGTGCCAGCAGAATCGACAGTAGCAATCAGCCCCAGCATTTT
NA,TRBV20-1,TRBJ2-3,TRBD2,CSARGLAGVSTDTQYF,TGCAGTGCTAGAGGACTAGCGGGGGTTAGCACAGATACGCAGTATTTT
NA,TRBV10-3,TRBJ1-1,NA,CAISESGKTEAFF,TGTGCCATCAGTGAGTCAGGCAAAACTGAAGCTTTCTTT
NA,TRBV19,TRBJ1-6,TRBD1,CASAGTGFSYNSPLHF,TGTGCCAGTGCCGGGACAGGGTTCTCCTATAATTCACCCCTCCACTTT
NA,TRBV5-1,TRBJ2-5,NA,CASSLMGVQETQYF,TGCGCCAGCAGCTTGATGGGAGTCCAAGAGACCCAGTACTTC
NA,TRBV6-1,TRBJ2-2,NA,CASRVATGELFF,TGTGCCAGCAGAGTAGCTACCGGGGAGCTGTTTTTT
few,TRBV2,TRBJ1-6,NA,CASGEETLSVALHF,TGTGCCAGCGGGGAAGAAACCCTCAGTGTTGCCCTCCACTTT
NA,TRBV5-1,TRBJ1-2,NA,CASSLGTPNYGYTF,TGCGCCAGCAGCTTGGGGACGCCTAACTATGGCTACACCTTC
few,TRBV7-2,TRBJ1-3,TRBD1,CASSLDTYRGSGNTIYF,TGTGCCAGCAGCTTAGATACCTACAGGGGATCTGGAAACACCATATATTTT
few,TRBV24-1,TRBJ1-2,TRBD1,CATSDTGTGDYGYTF,TGTGCCACCAGTGACACCGGGACAGGGGACTATGGCTACACCTTC
NA,TRBV20-1,TRBJ1-6,NA,CSARDYQSSYNSPLHF,TGCAGTGCTAGAGATTACCAAAGCTCCTATAATTCACCCCTCCACTTT
NA,TRBV5-1,TRBJ1-1,NA,CASSLDSYGAAFF,TGCGCCAGCAGCTTGGACTCCTATGGCGCAGCTTTCTTT
few,TRBV10-3,TRBJ1-4,TRBD1,CAIRGTGTGDEKLFF,TGTGCCATCAGGGGAACCGGGACAGGGGACGAAAAACTGTTTTTT
few,TRBV5-1,TRBJ2-3,TRBD2,CASSLLLAGGSDTQYF,TGCGCCAGCAGCTTGTTACTAGCGGGGGGGAGCGATACGCAGTATTTT
few,TRBV6-5,TRBJ2-4,TRBD2,CASSSTSGITKNIQYF,TGTGCCAGCAGTTCGACTAGCGGAATCACCAAAAACATTCAGTACTTC
NA,TRBV19,TRBJ1-3,NA,CASSTGASGNTIYF,TGTGCCAGTAGTACAGGGGCTTCTGGAAACACCATATATTTT
medium-sized,TRBV7-8,TRBJ2-6,NA,CASSLVGVSSGANVLTF,TGTGCCAGCAGCTTAGTAGGGGTGAGCTCTGGGGCCAACGTCCTGACTTTC
few,TRBV6-1,TRBJ2-7,TRBD2,CASSPRGRLAGSYEQYF,TGTGCCAGCAGTCCCAGGGGGCGACTAGCGGGGTCCTACGAGCAGTACTTC
NA,TRBV11-3,TRBJ2-5,NA,CASSLDYSGQETQYF,TGTGCCAGCAGCTTAGACTACAGCGGCCAAGAGACCCAGTACTTC
NA,TRBV7-6,TRBJ2-6,NA,CASSLAPPSGANVLTF,TGTGCCAGCAGCTTAGCGCCTCCCTCTGGGGCCAACGTCCTGACTTTC
NA,TRBV2,TRBJ1-1,NA,CASRDRGIMGEAFF,TGTGCCAGCAGGGACCGAGGGATTATGGGTGAAGCTTTCTTT
NA,TRBV24-1,TRBJ2-1,NA,CATSDPVRLREQFF,TGTGCCACCAGTGACCCAGTAAGGTTACGTGAGCAGTTCTTC
NA,TRBV19,TRBJ2-3,TRBD1,CASSMRTGGADTQYF,TGTGCCAGTAGTATGAGGACAGGGGGCGCCGATACGCAGTATTTT
NA,TRBV2,TRBJ2-2,NA,CASRPGSYTGELFF,TGTGCCAGCAGGCCGGGTTCCTACACCGGGGAGCTGTTTTTT
NA,TRBV4-1,TRBJ1-5,TRBD1,CASSQDFRQGEPQHF,TGCGCCAGCAGCCAAGATTTTCGACAGGGAGAGCCCCAGCATTTT
NA,TRBV19,TRBJ2-7,TRBD2,CASSQPTSGAYEQYF,TGTGCCAGTAGTCAACCTACTAGCGGGGCCTACGAGCAGTACTTC
NA,TRBV4-2,TRBJ1-2,NA,CASSQGVRQNYGYTF,TGTGCCAGCAGCCAAGGAGTGCGACAGAACTATGGCTACACCTTC
few,TRBV7-9,TRBJ1-1,NA,CASSLAGRGLNTEAFF,TGTGCCAGCAGCTTAGCGGGACGGGGCCTGAACACTGAAGCTTTCTTT
NA,TRBV20-1,TRBJ2-7,TRBD1,CSATGGQGAYEQYF,TGCAGTGCTACCGGCGGACAGGGGGCTTACGAGCAGTACTTC
few,TRBV2,TRBJ1-2,TRBD1,CASSEAGTADRGYTF,TGTGCCAGCAGTGAAGCCGGGACAGCAGATCGGGGCTACACCTTC